These 14 T cell receptor beta chains originate from one sample sequenced in a study of T cell responses to AZD1222 COVID-19 vaccine. Produced via immunoSEQ multiplex PCR; TCRdb's table is partial and in-frame only. The data show some 150,000 clones, approximately 94% seen once. The sample here was peripheral blood, taken on day 0 of AZD1222 vaccination. These receptors were collected from an adult in good health.

The chain uses TRBV19 and TRBJ1-1; D is possibly TRBD1 (6 bases). Trimming removed 6 bases from V and 0 bases from J, with 20 bases in between. Germline V gives CDR1 LNHDA, CDR2 SQIVND (reference sequence). The CDR3 spans 17 residues. The CDR3 loop reads CASSSTGHPPMNTEAFF. As DNA, the CDR3 is TGTGCCAGTAGCTCTACGGGACACCCCCCAATGAACACTGAAGCTTTCTTT.

The V call is TRBV7-9, the J call TRBJ1-4; 9 bases line up with TRBD1. V lost 5 bases, J lost 10 bases, and 8 bases stayed unmatched. Per germline, CDR1 SEHNR and CDR2 FQNEAQ (reference sequence). The length of the CDR3 is 14 residues. This CDR3 reads CASSPGQGIAKLFF. The CDR3 DNA reads TGTGCCAGCAGCCCCGGACAGGGGATTGCAAAACTGTTTTTT.

This chain uses TRBV7-9 with TRBJ2-1; TRBD2 might be the D (5 bases). The CDR3 extends over 13 amino acids. Germline V gene lookup returns CDR1 SEHNR and CDR2 FQNEAQ (reference sequence). Trimming cost V 7 bases and J 8 bases, with 15 bases left between them. Here the CDR3 reads CASMTLAVHEQFF. The DNA of the CDR3 is TGTGCCAGCATGACGCTAGCTGTCCATGAGCAGTTCTTC.

The chain is built from TRBV14 and TRBJ2-1, with D perhaps matching TRBD1 (6 bases). Trimming took 3 bases from V and 3 from J, leaving 9 bases between them. CDR3 size: 14 residues. CDR1 is SGHDN and CDR2 is FVKESK in the germline V gene. For the CDR3, the DNA is TGTGCCAGCAGCCATCAACAGGGCTACAATGAGCAGTTCTTC. Its protein product is CASSHQQGYNEQFF. The variable domain in full, completed from reference TRBV14 and TRBJ2-1, reads EAGVTQFPSHSVIEKGQTVTLRCDPISGHDNLYWYRRVMGKEIKFLLHFVKESKQDESGMPNNRFLAERTGGTYSTLKVQPAELEDSGVYFCASSHQQGYNEQFFGPGTRLTVL.

This chain joins TRBV30 and TRBJ2-1; D not certain. CDR3 length: 10 residues. V was shortened by 0 bases and J by 8 bases, with 2 bases between the two germline ends. The germline CDR1 and CDR2 sequences are GTSNPN and SVGIG (reference sequence). The CDR3 protein is CAWSVYEQFF. DNA for the CDR3: TGTGCCTGGAGTGTCTATGAGCAGTTCTTC. Combining the CDR3 with reference TRBV30 and TRBJ2-1 gives the whole variable domain SQTIHQWPATLVQPVGSPLSLECTVEGTSNPNLYWYRQAAGRGLQLLFYSVGIGQISSEVPQNLSASRPQDRQFILSSKKLLLSDSGFYLCAWSVYEQFFGPGTRLTVL.

V is TRBV19 and J is TRBJ1-6; 8 positions agree with TRBD1. Germline assignment: CDR1 LNHDA and CDR2 SQIVND (reference sequence). Trimming cost V 6 bases and J 9 bases; bases outside gene matches: 7. This CDR3 contains 14 residues. CDR3 protein: CASSLGTGISPLHF. The CDR3 bases are TGTGCCAGTAGCTTGGGGACAGGTATTTCACCCCTCCACTTT.

This clone was counted once. One end of the junction does not line up with germline, which may come from a read error. The chain employs TRBV5-1 and TRBJ1-2; D remains ambiguous. CDR1 is SGHRS and CDR2 is YFSETQ in the germline V gene. The CDR3 totals 12 residues. Here the CDR3 reads CASSSDGYAYTF. DNA for the CDR3: TGCGCCAGCAGCTCGGACGGTTATGCCTACACCTTC.

The V call is TRBV7-8, the J call TRBJ1-5; D gene uncertain. This CDR3 region has 14 residues. Germline V gives CDR1 SGHVS, CDR2 FQNEAQ. V was shortened by 2 bases and J by 1 base, with 6 bases between the two germline ends. The CDR3 reads CASSLIGSNQPQHF. CDR3 sequence (DNA): TGTGCCAGCAGCTTAATCGGCAGCAATCAGCCCCAGCATTTT.

The chain uses TRBV11-2 and TRBJ1-2; D call uncertain. CDR3 length: 12 residues. From germline, CDR1 is SGHAT and CDR2 FQNNGV. V dropped 4 bases and J dropped 4 bases, with 7 bases sitting between them. The CDR3 spells CASSSEVYGYTF. The CDR3 region has the DNA TGTGCCAGCAGCTCCGAGGTCTATGGCTACACCTTC. The variable domain in full, completed from reference TRBV11-2 and TRBJ1-2, reads EAGVAQSPRYKIIEKRQSVAFWCNPISGHATLYWYQQILGQGPKLLIQFQNNGVVDDSQLPKDRFSAERLKGVDSTLKIQPAKLEDSAVYLCASSSEVYGYTFGSGTRLTVV.

The J gene is TRBJ1-2, the V gene TRBV6-5; D perhaps matches TRBD1 (6 bases). Germline V gene data show CDR1 as MNHEY and CDR2 as SVGAGI. This CDR3 is 14 amino acids long. Trimming shortened V by 7 bases and J by 8 bases, and 20 bases separated the two germline ends. As DNA, the CDR3 is TGTGCCAGCACCTTGACAGGCTCGAGTGGGGGCTACACCTTC. Encoded protein: CASTLTGSSGGYTF.

This clone was observed a single time. The chain recombines TRBV9 with TRBJ1-2; D is perhaps TRBD1 (5 bases). The CDR3 length is 15 residues. Between the trimmed V and J ends, which lost 4 bases and 8 bases, there was a span of 21 bases. CDR1 is SGDLS, CDR2 YYNGEE, per germline. As DNA, the CDR3 is TGTGCCAGCAGCTCCTTCGATTTCAGGGCAGACGGCTACACCTTC. Its protein product is CASSSFDFRADGYTF.

This clone occurred once. The chain has TRBV14 and TRBJ2-1, with D unresolved. The CDR3 loop spans 13 amino acids. V was pared by 2 bases and J by 10 bases, with 12 bases between. Germline values: CDR1 SGHDN, CDR2 FVKESK. In DNA form, the CDR3 reads TGTGCCAGCAGCCAATTGAGTCGTCCGGAGCAGTTCTTC. Its translation is CASSQLSRPEQFF.

The rearrangement uses TRBV9 and TRBJ1-2, with 7 bases aligning to TRBD1. The CDR3 totals 15 residues. V was pared by 3 bases and J by 4 bases, with 9 bases of the junction left unmatched. Germline lookup yields CDR1 SGDLS and CDR2 YYNGEE. CDR3 coding DNA: TGTGCCAGCAGCGGAAATCACAGGGGCGGCTATGGCTACACCTTC. Protein product: CASSGNHRGGYGYTF.

This rearrangement joins TRBV29-1 to TRBJ1-5; perhaps TRBD1 as D (5 bases). CDR3 size: 14 residues. The V gene's germline CDR1 is SQVTM and CDR2 ANQGSEA. V lost 4 bases and J 0 bases, leaving 10 bases between the germline ends. CDR3 bases: TGCAGCGTTGGACAGACTAATAGCAATCAGCCCCAGCATTTT. This sequence encodes CSVGQTNSNQPQHF.